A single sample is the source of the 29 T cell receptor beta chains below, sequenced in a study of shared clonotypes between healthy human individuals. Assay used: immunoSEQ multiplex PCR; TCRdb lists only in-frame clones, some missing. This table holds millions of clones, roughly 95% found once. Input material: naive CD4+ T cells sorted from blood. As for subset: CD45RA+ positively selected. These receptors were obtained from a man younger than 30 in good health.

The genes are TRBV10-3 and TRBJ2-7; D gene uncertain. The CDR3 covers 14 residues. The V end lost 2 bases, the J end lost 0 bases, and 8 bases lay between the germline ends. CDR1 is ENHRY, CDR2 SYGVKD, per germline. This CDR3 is CAISEVLSSYEQYF. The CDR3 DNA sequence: TGTGCCATCAGTGAGGTCCTAAGCTCCTACGAGCAGTACTTC.

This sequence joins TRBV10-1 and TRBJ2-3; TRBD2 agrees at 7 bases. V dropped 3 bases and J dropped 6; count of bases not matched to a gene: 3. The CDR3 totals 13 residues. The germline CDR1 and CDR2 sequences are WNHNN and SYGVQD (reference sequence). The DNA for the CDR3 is TGCGCCAGCAGTGAACTAGCGCAGGATACGCAGTATTTT. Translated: CASSELAQDTQYF.

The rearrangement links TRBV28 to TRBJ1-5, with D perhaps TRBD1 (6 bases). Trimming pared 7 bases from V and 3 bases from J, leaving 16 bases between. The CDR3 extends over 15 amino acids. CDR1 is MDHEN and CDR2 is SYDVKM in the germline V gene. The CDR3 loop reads CASNGVRDNNQPQHF. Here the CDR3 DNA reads TGTGCCAGCAATGGGGTCCGGGACAACAATCAGCCCCAGCATTTT.

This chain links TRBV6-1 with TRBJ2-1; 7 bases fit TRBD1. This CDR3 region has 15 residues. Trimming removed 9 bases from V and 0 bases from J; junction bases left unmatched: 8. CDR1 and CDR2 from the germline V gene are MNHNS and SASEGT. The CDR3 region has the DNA TGTGCCAGTTACTGGACAGGCCTCTCCTACAATGAGCAGTTCTTC. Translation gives CASYWTGLSYNEQFF.

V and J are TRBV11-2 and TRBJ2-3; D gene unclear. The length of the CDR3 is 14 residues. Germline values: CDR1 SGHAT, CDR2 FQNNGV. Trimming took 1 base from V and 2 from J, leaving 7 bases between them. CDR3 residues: CASSLGQFTDTQYF. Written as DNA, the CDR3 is TGTGCCAGCAGCTTAGGCCAATTCACAGATACGCAGTATTTT.

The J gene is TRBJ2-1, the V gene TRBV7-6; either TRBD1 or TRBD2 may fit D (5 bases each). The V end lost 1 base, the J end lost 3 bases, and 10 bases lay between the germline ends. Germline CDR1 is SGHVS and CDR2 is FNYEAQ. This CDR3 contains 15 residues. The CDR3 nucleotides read TGTGCCAGCAGCTTAGAAGGGACCTACTACAATGAGCAGTTCTTC. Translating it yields CASSLEGTYYNEQFF.

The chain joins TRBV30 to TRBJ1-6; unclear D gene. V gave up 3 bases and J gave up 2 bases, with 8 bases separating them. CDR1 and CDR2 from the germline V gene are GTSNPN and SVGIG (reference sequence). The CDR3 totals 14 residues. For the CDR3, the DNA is TGTGCCTGGAGCGGCAGCCCCTATAATTCACCCCTCCACTTT. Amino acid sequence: CAWSGSPYNSPLHF.

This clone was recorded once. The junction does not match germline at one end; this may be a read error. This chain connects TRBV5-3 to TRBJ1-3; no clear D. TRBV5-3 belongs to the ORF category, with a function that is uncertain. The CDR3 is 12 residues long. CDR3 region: CARSFPLNSRDF. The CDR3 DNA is TGTGCCAGAAGCTTTCCTTTGAACAGCCGGGATTTT.

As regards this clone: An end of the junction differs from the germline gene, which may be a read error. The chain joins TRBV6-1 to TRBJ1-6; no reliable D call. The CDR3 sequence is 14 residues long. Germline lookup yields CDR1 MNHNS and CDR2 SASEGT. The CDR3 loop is CASRSVSYNSPLHF. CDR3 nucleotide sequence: TGTGCAAGCAGGTCCGTGAGCTATAATTCACCCCTCCACTTT.

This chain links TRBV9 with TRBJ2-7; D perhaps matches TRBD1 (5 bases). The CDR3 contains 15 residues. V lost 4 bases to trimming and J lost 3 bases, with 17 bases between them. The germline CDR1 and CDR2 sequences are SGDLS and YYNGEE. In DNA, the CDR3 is TGTGCCAGCAGCCCTGACAGTACTACCATCTACGAGCAGTACTTC. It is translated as CASSPDSTTIYEQYF.

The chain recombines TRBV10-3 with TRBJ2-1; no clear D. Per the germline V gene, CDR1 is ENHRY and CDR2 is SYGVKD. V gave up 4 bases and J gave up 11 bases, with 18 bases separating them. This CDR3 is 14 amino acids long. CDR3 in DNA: TGTGCCATCAGTGGCCAGGACGACGTAACGAAGCAGTTCTTC. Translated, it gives CAISGQDDVTKQFF.

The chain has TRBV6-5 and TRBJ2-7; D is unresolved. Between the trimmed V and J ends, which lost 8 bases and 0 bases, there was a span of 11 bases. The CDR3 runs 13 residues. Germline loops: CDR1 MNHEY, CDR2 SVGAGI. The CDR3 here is CASLSPYSYEQYF. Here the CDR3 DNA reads TGTGCCAGCCTTTCCCCCTACTCCTACGAGCAGTACTTC.

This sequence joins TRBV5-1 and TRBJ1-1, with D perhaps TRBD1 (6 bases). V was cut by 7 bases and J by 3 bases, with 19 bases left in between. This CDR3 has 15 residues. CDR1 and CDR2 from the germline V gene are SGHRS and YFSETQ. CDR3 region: CASLSGEYGDTEAFF. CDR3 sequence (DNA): TGCGCCAGCCTGTCAGGGGAATATGGGGACACTGAAGCTTTCTTT.

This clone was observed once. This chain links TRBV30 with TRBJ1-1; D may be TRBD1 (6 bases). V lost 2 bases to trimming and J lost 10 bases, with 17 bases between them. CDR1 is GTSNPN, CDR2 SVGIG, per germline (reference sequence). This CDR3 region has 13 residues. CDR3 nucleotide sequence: TGTGCCTGGAGTCCGGGGGGGGACATAGGAGCTTTCTTT. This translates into CAWSPGGDIGAFF.

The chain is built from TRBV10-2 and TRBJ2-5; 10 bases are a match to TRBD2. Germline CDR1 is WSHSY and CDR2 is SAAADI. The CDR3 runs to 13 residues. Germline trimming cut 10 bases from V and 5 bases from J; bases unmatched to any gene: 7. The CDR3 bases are TGCGCCACCCGAGCGGGAGGGACGGAGACCCAGTACTTC. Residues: CATRAGGTETQYF.

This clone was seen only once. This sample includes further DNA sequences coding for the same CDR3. CDR3 coding DNA: TGTGCCAGCAGCTTAGCAGGGGGCGGTGAAAAACTGTTTTTT. It translates to CASSLAGGGEKLFF. This chain joins TRBV11-2 and TRBJ1-4, with 8 nucleotides matching TRBD1. Trimming cost V 1 base and J 7 bases; bases outside gene matches: 2. Germline lookup yields CDR1 SGHAT and CDR2 FQNNGV. This CDR3 has 14 amino acids.

This CDR3 is CASSLSGGHSYEQYF. CDR3 in DNA: TGCGCCAGCAGCTTGTCGGGAGGGCACTCCTACGAGCAGTACTTC. V is TRBV5-1 and J is TRBJ2-7, with 8 bases aligning to TRBD2. V shed 1 base and J 0 bases; nucleotides not matched to a gene: 3. Germline V CDR1 and CDR2: SGHRS, YFSETQ. The CDR3 totals 15 residues.

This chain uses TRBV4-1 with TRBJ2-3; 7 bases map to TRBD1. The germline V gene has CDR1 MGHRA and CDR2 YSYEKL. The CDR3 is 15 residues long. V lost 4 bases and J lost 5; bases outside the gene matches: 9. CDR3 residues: CASSRGTAEEDTQYF. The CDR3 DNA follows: TGCGCCAGCAGCCGGGGGACAGCGGAGGAAGATACGCAGTATTTT.

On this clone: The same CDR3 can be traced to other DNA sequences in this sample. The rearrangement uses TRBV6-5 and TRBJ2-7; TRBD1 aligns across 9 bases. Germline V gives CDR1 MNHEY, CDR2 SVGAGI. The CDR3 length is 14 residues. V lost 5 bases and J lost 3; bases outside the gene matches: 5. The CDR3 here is CASSPTTGGYEQYF. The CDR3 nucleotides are TGTGCCAGCAGTCCGACGACAGGGGGCTACGAGCAGTACTTC.

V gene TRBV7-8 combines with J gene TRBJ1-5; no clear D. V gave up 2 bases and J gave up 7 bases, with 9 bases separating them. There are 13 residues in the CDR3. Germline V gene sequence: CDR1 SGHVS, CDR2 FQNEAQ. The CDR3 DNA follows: TGTGCCAGCAGCTTAAGGGTCGACCAGCCCCAGCATTTT. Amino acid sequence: CASSLRVDQPQHF.

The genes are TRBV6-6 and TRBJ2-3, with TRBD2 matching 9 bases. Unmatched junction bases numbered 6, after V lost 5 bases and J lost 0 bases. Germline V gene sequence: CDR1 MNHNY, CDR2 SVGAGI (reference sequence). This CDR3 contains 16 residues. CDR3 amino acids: CASSTLTSGSTDTQYF. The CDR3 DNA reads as TGTGCCAGCAGTACTTTGACTAGCGGTAGCACAGATACGCAGTATTTT.

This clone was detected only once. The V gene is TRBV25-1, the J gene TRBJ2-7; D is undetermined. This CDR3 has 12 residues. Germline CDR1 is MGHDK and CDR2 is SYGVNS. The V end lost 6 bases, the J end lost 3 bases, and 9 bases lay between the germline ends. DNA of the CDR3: TGTGCCAGCAGAGACATATACTACGAGCAGTACTTC. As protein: CASRDIYYEQYF.

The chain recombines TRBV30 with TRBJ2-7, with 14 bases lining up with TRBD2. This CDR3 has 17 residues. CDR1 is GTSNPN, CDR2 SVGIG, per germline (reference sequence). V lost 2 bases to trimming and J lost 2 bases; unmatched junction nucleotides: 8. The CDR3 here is CAWSPARTSGGPYEQYF. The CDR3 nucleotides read TGTGCCTGGAGTCCAGCGCGGACTAGCGGGGGGCCCTACGAGCAGTACTTC.

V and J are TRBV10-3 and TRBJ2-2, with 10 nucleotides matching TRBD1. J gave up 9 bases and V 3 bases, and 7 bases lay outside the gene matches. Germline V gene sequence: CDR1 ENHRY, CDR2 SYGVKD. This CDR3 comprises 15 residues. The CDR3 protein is CAISDYRDRGWELFF. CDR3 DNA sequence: TGTGCCATCAGTGACTATCGGGACAGGGGCTGGGAGCTGTTTTTT.

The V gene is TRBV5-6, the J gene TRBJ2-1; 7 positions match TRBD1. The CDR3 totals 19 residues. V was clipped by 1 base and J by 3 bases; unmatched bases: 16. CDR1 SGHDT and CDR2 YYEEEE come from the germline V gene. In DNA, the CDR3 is TGTGCCAGCAGCTTGAGGCTTCCGCGGCAGGGGGTTCGCTACAATGAGCAGTTCTTC. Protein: CASSLRLPRQGVRYNEQFF.

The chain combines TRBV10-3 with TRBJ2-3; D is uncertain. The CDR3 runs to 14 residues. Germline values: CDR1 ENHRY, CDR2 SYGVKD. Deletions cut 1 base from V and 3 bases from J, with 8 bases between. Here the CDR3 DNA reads TGTGCCATCAGTGAGTATCAAGAGACAGATACGCAGTATTTT. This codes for CAISEYQETDTQYF.

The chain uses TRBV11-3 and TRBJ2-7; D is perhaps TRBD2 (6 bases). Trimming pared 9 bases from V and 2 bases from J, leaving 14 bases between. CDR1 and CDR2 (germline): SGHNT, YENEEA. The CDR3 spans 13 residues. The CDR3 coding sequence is TGTGCCAGGCCGGGGGACGGGGCCTACGAGCAGTACTTC. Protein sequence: CARPGDGAYEQYF.

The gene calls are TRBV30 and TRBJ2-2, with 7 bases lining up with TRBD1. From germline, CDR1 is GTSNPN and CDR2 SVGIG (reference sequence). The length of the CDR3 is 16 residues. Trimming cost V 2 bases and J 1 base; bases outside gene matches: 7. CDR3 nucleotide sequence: TGTGCCTGGAGTTGGGCCAGGACAGGGAACACCGGGGAGCTGTTTTTT. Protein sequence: CAWSWARTGNTGELFF.

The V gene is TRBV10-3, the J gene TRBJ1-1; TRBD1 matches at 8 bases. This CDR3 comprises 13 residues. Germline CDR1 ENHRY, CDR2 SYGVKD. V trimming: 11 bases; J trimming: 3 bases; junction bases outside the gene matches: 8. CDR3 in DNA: TGTGCCGTCCTAACAGGGGGGGACACTGAAGCTTTCTTT. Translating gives CAVLTGGDTEAFF.